The 17 T cell receptor beta chains listed next were all sequenced from one sample in a study of blood T cells in healthy people across ages. The use of a sample-barcoded 5' primer and a J-beta primer mix characterized a second PCR of about 7 to 12 cycles. Each CDR3 protein gets one entry after TCRdb re-called the 5' RACE reads with MiXCR. The sample shows 1.5 million to 2 million distinct CDR3 sequences, 40% to 55% of them seen only once. The sample consisted of blood. These receptors all stem from a woman between 40 and 50 years old in good health.

This clonotype has more than one count but fewer than ten. CDR3 sequence reads: CSAREVGGNEQYF. The CDR3 nucleotides are TGCAGCGCACGAGAGGTAGGGGGCAATGAGCAGTACTTC. The V call is TRBV29-1, the J call TRBJ2-7; 7 nucleotides line up with TRBD1. The CDR3 loop spans 13 amino acids. Unmatched junction bases numbered 13, after V lost 7 bases and J lost 7 bases. Per the germline V gene, CDR1 is SQVTM and CDR2 is ANQGSEA.

The J gene is TRBJ2-7, the V gene TRBV4-3, with 8 bases identical to TRBD2. The DNA end is a closer match to TRBJ2-5, so the J assignment may be wrong. The germline V gene encodes CDR1 LGHNA and CDR2 YSLEER. The CDR3 is made up of 15 amino acids. CDR3 nucleotide sequence: TGCGCCAGCAGCCAAGGGACTAGCTATAGGGAGACCCAGTACTTC. It yields the protein CASSQGTSYRETQYF.

The chain uses TRBV10-3 and TRBJ1-5; the D gene is possibly TRBD1 (6 bases). CDR1 is ENHRY, CDR2 SYGVKD, per germline. The CDR3 runs 15 residues. V dropped 4 bases and J dropped 4 bases, with 14 bases sitting between them. The CDR3 coding sequence is TGTGCCATCAGTGCAGGGGTAACAGGTAATCAGCCCCAGCATTTT. Residues: CAISAGVTGNQPQHF.

The chain couples TRBV25-1 to TRBJ2-6; D gene uncertain. The V gene lost 1 base and the J gene lost 0 bases, with 7 bases spanning the gap. CDR3 length equals 16 residues. CDR1 MGHDK and CDR2 SYGVNS come from the germline V gene. CDR3 DNA: TGTGCCAGCAGTGAATTGGCAACCTCTGGGGCCAACGTCCTGACTTTC. Protein sequence: CASSELATSGANVLTF.

This clonotype was observed a few times. The V gene is TRBV20-1, the J gene TRBJ2-5; 11 bases fit TRBD1. Germline V lookup: CDR1 DFQATT, CDR2 SNEGSKA (reference sequence). There are 14 residues in the CDR3. V trimming: 1 base; J trimming: 4 bases; junction bases outside the gene matches: 2. CDR3 sequence reads: CSARAGTGGETQYF. The CDR3 bases are TGCAGTGCTAGAGCCGGGACAGGGGGAGAGACCCAGTACTTC.

The rearrangement uses TRBV13 and TRBJ2-1; a possible D gene is TRBD2 (5 bases). V lost 2 bases to trimming and J lost 9 bases, with 8 bases between them. The germline CDR1 and CDR2 sequences are PRHDT and FYEKMQ (reference sequence). There are 12 residues in the CDR3. This CDR3 is CASSLKEGEQFF. The CDR3 region has the DNA TGTGCCAGCAGCTTAAAAGAGGGTGAGCAGTTCTTC.

This clonotype was recorded a few times. The chain joins TRBV29-1 to TRBJ1-2; 8 bases line up with TRBD1. V gave up 7 bases and J gave up 6 bases; unmatched junction bases: 10. From germline, CDR1 is SQVTM and CDR2 ANQGSEA. The CDR3 runs to 13 residues. CDR3 bases: TGCAGCGGAATCACTCAGGGGGCCCATGGCTACACCTTC. It encodes CSGITQGAHGYTF.

The gene calls are TRBV10-3 and TRBJ1-5; TRBD1 matches 8 bases. CDR3 length: 17 amino acids. Per the germline V gene, CDR1 is ENHRY and CDR2 is SYGVKD. The V segment lost 2 bases and the J segment 1 base; nucleotides outside the gene matches: 7. DNA of the CDR3: TGTGCCATCAGTGAGGTGTGGACAGGGAACAGCAATCAGCCCCAGCATTTT. Its protein product is CAISEVWTGNSNQPQHF.

V usage is TRBV6-2 or TRBV6-3 and J usage is TRBJ2-4; 10 nucleotides align to TRBD2. CDR3 length equals 16 residues. The V gene end was trimmed by 6 bases and the J gene end by 0 bases; junction bases not matched to a gene: 5. Germline CDR1 is MNHEY and CDR2 is SVGEGT. For the CDR3, the DNA is TGTGCCAGCAGCCTAGCGGGGGAGCTAGCCAAAAACATTCAGTACTTC. Translation gives CASSLAGELAKNIQYF.

The chain uses TRBV20-1 and TRBJ2-3; TRBD2 aligns across 8 bases. This CDR3 has 15 amino acids. V shed 2 bases and J 3 bases; nucleotides not matched to a gene: 7. The germline V gene encodes CDR1 DFQATT and CDR2 SNEGSKA (reference sequence). The CDR3 DNA is TGCAGTGCTAGAAAAGGGCGGGGGGAGACAGATACGCAGTATTTT. Translating it yields CSARKGRGETDTQYF.

The V and J genes are TRBV10-1 and TRBJ2-1, with TRBD2 matching over 14 bases. Germline V gives CDR1 WNHNN, CDR2 SYGVQD (reference sequence). V shed 1 base and J 5 bases; nucleotides not matched to a gene: 4. The CDR3 totals 17 residues. The DNA of the CDR3 is TGCGCCAGCAGTGAGTTTTCGACTAGCGGGGGGGACAATGAGCAGTTCTTC. It codes for CASSEFSTSGGDNEQFF.

The sample holds a few counts of this clonotype. This sequence joins TRBV10-3 and TRBJ2-5; D may be TRBD1 (5 bases). The CDR3 covers 15 residues. The germline V and J ends were trimmed by 4 bases and 6 bases, with 18 bases remaining between them. Germline CDR1 is ENHRY and CDR2 is SYGVKD. The CDR3, as DNA: TGTGCCATCAGTGCAGCAGAAGGGGTCGGACAGACCCAGTACTTC. Encoded protein: CAISAAEGVGQTQYF.

This chain links TRBV5-1 with TRBJ1-2, with TRBD1 matching over 12 bases. The CDR3 is made up of 16 amino acids. Germline values: CDR1 SGHRS, CDR2 YFSETQ. V dropped 4 bases and J dropped 5; count of bases not matched to a gene: 9. The CDR3 loop reads CASSGTGGTKEYGYTF. DNA for the CDR3: TGCGCCAGCAGCGGGACAGGGGGCACCAAGGAGTATGGCTACACCTTC.

CDR3 loop: CASTATRGVLREQFF. CDR3 DNA: TGTGCCAGCACCGCAACTAGGGGGGTCCTCAGGGAGCAGTTCTTC. The chain joins TRBV3-1 to TRBJ2-1; D may match TRBD1 or TRBD2 (6 bases each). Per the germline V gene, CDR1 is LGHDT and CDR2 is YNNKEL (reference sequence). With 7 bases removed from V and 10 bases from J, the gap between germline ends came to 23 bases. This CDR3 is built from 15 residues.

The chain has TRBV29-1 and TRBJ2-5; D remains unclear. Germline CDR1 reads SQVTM; CDR2 reads ANQGSEA. This CDR3 comprises 12 residues. The V end was cut by 4 bases, the J end by 5 bases, with 11 bases between. This CDR3 is CSVVGRPETQYF. Here the CDR3 DNA reads TGCAGCGTTGTCGGTCGGCCTGAGACCCAGTACTTC.

This chain links TRBV20-1 with TRBJ2-5; maybe TRBD1 (5 bases). CDR1 and CDR2 from the germline V gene are DFQATT and SNEGSKA (reference sequence). This CDR3 contains 13 residues. V lost 5 bases and J lost 5, with 15 bases in between. Here the CDR3 reads CSALNQGGETQYF. The CDR3 coding sequence is TGCAGTGCTTTAAACCAGGGTGGTGAGACCCAGTACTTC.

The chain carries TRBV29-1 and TRBJ2-6, with D hard to call. Germline assignment: CDR1 SQVTM and CDR2 ANQGSEA. V lost 4 bases to trimming and J lost 1 base, with 11 bases between them. This CDR3 comprises 15 residues. CDR3 loop: CSVGAQVSGANVLTF. CDR3 DNA: TGCAGCGTTGGAGCCCAGGTTTCTGGGGCCAACGTCCTGACTTTC.